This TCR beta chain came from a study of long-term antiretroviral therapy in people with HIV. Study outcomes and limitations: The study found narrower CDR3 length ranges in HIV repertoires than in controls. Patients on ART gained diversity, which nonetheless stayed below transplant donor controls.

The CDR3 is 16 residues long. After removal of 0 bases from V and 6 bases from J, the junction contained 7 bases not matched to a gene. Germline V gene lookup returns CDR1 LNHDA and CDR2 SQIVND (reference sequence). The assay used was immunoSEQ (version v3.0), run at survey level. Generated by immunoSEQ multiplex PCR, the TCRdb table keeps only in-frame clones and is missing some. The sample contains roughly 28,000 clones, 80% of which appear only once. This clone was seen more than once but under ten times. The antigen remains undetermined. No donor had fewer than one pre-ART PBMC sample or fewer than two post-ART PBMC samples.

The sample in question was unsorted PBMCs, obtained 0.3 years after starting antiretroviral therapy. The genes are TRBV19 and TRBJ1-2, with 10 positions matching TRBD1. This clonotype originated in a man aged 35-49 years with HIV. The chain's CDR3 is CASSIDRRDRGDGYTF. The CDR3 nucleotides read TGTGCCAGTAGTATAGATCGAAGGGACAGGGGAGATGGCTACACCTTC. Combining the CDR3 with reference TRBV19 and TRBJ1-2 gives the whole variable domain DGGITQSPKYLFRKEGQNVTLSCEQNLNHDAMYWYRQDPGQGLRLIYYSQIVNDFQKGDIAEGYSVSREKKESFPLTVTSAQKNPTAFYLCASSIDRRDRGDGYTFGSGTRLTVV.